This is a list of T cell receptor beta chains from one sample in a study of PD-L1 blockade in urothelial cancer. TCRdb's table, derived via immunoSEQ multiplex PCR, lists solely in-frame clones and lacks some. Here the sample spans around 110,000 clones, approximately 90% being singletons. Sequenced here: PBMCs, sampled around atezolizumab (anti-PD-L1) treatment. The receptors shown here come from a man aged 55 to 70 with urothelial cancer. Each CDR3 is given with its conserved first and last residue. D genes are given only for firm matches. Part of the rows lack a size; the others show once, few, many or a class for expanded clones.

V	size	D	J	DNA	CDR3
TRBV5-4	NA	NA	TRBJ1-4	TGTGCCAGCAGCTTGGCAGCAGGGGATGAAAAACTGTTTTTT	CASSLAAGDEKLFF
TRBV29-1	NA	NA	TRBJ1-2	TGCAGCGCTGGGGAGGACAATAACTATGGCTACACCTTC	CSAGEDNNYGYTF
TRBV7-3	NA	TRBD1	TRBJ1-2	TGTGCCAGCAGCCTCATCCCGGGACAGAACTATGGCTACACCTTC	CASSLIPGQNYGYTF
TRBV12-1	NA	NA	TRBJ1-4	TGTGCCAGCAGCTTTGCGTTATGGGACAGGGGCGAAAAACTGTTTTTT	CASSFALWDRGEKLFF
TRBV5-1	NA	NA	TRBJ2-1	TGCGCCAGCAGCCCTACACAGGGGCGGGGTGAGCAGTTCTTC	CASSPTQGRGEQFF
TRBV7-9	NA	TRBD1	TRBJ2-3	TGTGCCAGCAGCTTAACAAACAGGGGAACAGATACGCAGTATTTT	CASSLTNRGTDTQYF
TRBV7-9	NA	TRBD1	TRBJ1-4	TGTGCCAGCAGCACGGGACAGGGGGCCGGTACTGAAAAACTGTTTTTT	CASSTGQGAGTEKLFF
TRBV2	NA	NA	TRBJ2-7	TGTGCCAGTAAGCTTCGGGCCCAGGGGTACGAGCAGTACTTC	CASKLRAQGYEQYF
TRBV7-3	NA	TRBD2	TRBJ2-1	TGTGCCAGCAGGGGGACTAGCGGGAACTACAATGAGCAGTTCTTC	CASRGTSGNYNEQFF
TRBV6-5	NA	NA	TRBJ1-6	TGTGCCAGCAGGTTACCGGTGTATAATTCACCCCTCCACTTT	CASRLPVYNSPLHF
TRBV10-3	few	TRBD1	TRBJ1-2	TGTGCCATCAGGGGACAGACTTCTGGCTACACCTTC	CAIRGQTSGYTF
TRBV6-1	NA	NA	TRBJ1-3	TGTGCCAGCAGCAGAAACACCATATATTTT	CASSRNTIYF
TRBV11-3	NA	NA	TRBJ1-1	TGTGCCAGCACCCAGGGGCCTGAAGCTTTCTTT	CASTQGPEAFF
TRBV4-2	few	TRBD2	TRBJ2-1	TGTGCCAGCAGCCAAGTATTGGCGGGAGGGGTTGAGCAGTTCTTC	CASSQVLAGGVEQFF
TRBV19	NA	TRBD1	TRBJ1-1	TGTGCCAGGGTAATGGGACAGGGACTCACTGAAGCTTTCTTT	CARVMGQGLTEAFF
TRBV5-1	NA	NA	TRBJ2-3	TGCGCCAGCAGCTGGGTTCGTGGGAGAATGCTCGATACGCAGTATTTT	CASSWVRGRMLDTQYF
TRBV2	NA	TRBD1	TRBJ2-2	TGTGCCATCAACGGACAGGGTCCGAACACCGGGGAGCTGTTTTTT	CAINGQGPNTGELFF
TRBV5-4	NA	TRBD2	TRBJ2-3	TGTGCCAGCAGCATCCGACTAGCGGGGGGGGCAGATACGCAGTATTTT	CASSIRLAGGADTQYF
TRBV5-1	NA	NA	TRBJ2-1	TGCGCCAGCAGCTTGGCGTTCCATGAGCAGTTCTTC	CASSLAFHEQFF
TRBV11-3	NA	TRBD2	TRBJ2-7	TGTGCCAGCAGCTCCCTCGCCGAGGCGGGGGGCCACGAGCAGTACTTC	CASSSLAEAGGHEQYF
TRBV9	NA	TRBD2	TRBJ2-7	TGTGCCAGCAGCGCTAGCGGGACCAGCTACGAGCAGTACTTC	CASSASGTSYEQYF
TRBV19	NA	NA	TRBJ1-2	TGTGCCAGCGCAAGGGGGGGGGATCGGGGCTACACCTTC	CASARGGDRGYTF
TRBV7-3	NA	NA	TRBJ1-1	TGTGCCAGCAGCCTTGGCTCAACGAACACTGAAGCTTTCTTT	CASSLGSTNTEAFF
TRBV7-8	NA	NA	TRBJ2-1	TGTGCCAGCAGCTTACCCCGGAGAGATGAGCAGTTCTTC	CASSLPRRDEQFF
TRBV7-9	few	NA	TRBJ1-2	TGTGCCAGCAGCTTAGCGCGTAATGGCTACACCTTC	CASSLARNGYTF
TRBV7-8	NA	NA	TRBJ2-1	TGTGCCAGCAGCTTAGCAGCCCGTAAAATCAGGACTTACAATGAGCAGTTCTTC	CASSLAARKIRTYNEQFF
TRBV15	NA	TRBD2	TRBJ2-5	TGTGCCACCAGCAGTAGGACTAGCGGGAGGGCCTTGCCCCAAGAGACCCAGTACTTC	CATSSRTSGRALPQETQYF
TRBV12-5	NA	NA	TRBJ1-3	TGTGCTAGTGGTTTGTGGGCACCTGGAAACACCATATATTTT	CASGLWAPGNTIYF
TRBV6-6	NA	TRBD2	TRBJ2-1	TGTGCCAGCAGTTACTCTAGCGGGGGGCACAATGAGCAGTTCTTC	CASSYSSGGHNEQFF
TRBV28	NA	TRBD1	TRBJ2-7	TGTGCCAGCAGCACGCAGGGGGCCCAAGCTTACGAGCAGTACTTC	CASSTQGAQAYEQYF
TRBV11-2	few	NA	TRBJ1-6	TGTGCCAGCAGCCTGAGGGGGGGCGATTCACCCCTCCACTTT	CASSLRGGDSPLHF
TRBV6-5	NA	NA	TRBJ1-2	TGTGCCAGCAGTTATCGACAGGATCGCTATGGCTACACCTTC	CASSYRQDRYGYTF
TRBV28	NA	NA	TRBJ2-7	TGTGCCAGCAGTCCCTCGGTCTACGAGCAGTACTTC	CASSPSVYEQYF
TRBV4-2	NA	TRBD2	TRBJ2-3	TGTGCCAGCAGCCAAGATCCATATAGCGGGGGTGCAGATACGCAGTATTTT	CASSQDPYSGGADTQYF
TRBV2	NA	NA	TRBJ2-2	TGTGCCACCAGTTTGGAGGGGGCGATCACCGGGGAGCTGTTTTTT	CATSLEGAITGELFF
TRBV6-6	NA	NA	TRBJ2-5	TGTGCCAGCACTGGAGTGGGGCAGTACCAAGAGACCCAGTACTTC	CASTGVGQYQETQYF
TRBV27	NA	NA	TRBJ1-5	TGTGCCAGCAGTTCGAACTGGAGGTTAAGGCAGCCCCAGCATTTT	CASSSNWRLRQPQHF
TRBV5-1	NA	TRBD1	TRBJ2-1	TGCGCCAGCAGCTTCGGACAGGGGATCGATGAGCAGTTCTTC	CASSFGQGIDEQFF
TRBV4-2	NA	NA	TRBJ1-2	TGTGCCAGCAGTCCTGGCTCGGGGGACTATGGCTACACCTTC	CASSPGSGDYGYTF
TRBV18	NA	TRBD2	TRBJ2-5	TGTGCCAGCTCGCCCGCGTCTAGCGGGGGGCTGGAGACCCAGTACTTC	CASSPASSGGLETQYF
TRBV19	NA	NA	TRBJ1-6	TGTGCCAGTAGTACGGGACACCTAGATAATTCACCCCTCCACTTT	CASSTGHLDNSPLHF
TRBV6-5	NA	TRBD2	TRBJ2-1	TGTGCCAGCAGTTATCCTAGCGGGGGAAATGAGCAGTTCTTC	CASSYPSGGNEQFF